This T cell receptor beta chain was profiled in a study of STAT5B mutations in CD4+ large granular lymphocyte leukemia. Study background: Healthy donors showed HLA-associated enrichment of the CDR3 'QG' motif. Findings of the study overall: Compared with healthy controls (2/35), patient top clones favored TRBV06 (8/27).

V was pared by 7 bases and J by 0 bases, with 9 bases of the junction left unmatched. Germline CDR1 reads SGHTS; CDR2 reads YDEGEE. The CDR3 runs to 17 residues. About this clone: The antigen is undetermined.

This was a survey-level run. Profiling relied on immunoSEQ multiplex PCR, and the TCRdb table lists in-frame clones only, not all of them. Among around 34,000 clones listed, 85% were seen once. Control samples were healthy donors' buffy coats. This TCR came from a human donor in good health. Sequencing used CD4+ T cells from blood buffy coats. This chain joins TRBV5-8 and TRBJ1-5; 11 bases agree with TRBD1. This chain's CDR3 is CASGRTGGSYSNQPQHF. The CDR3 coding sequence is TGTGCCAGCGGTCGGACAGGGGGCAGTTATAGCAATCAGCCCCAGCATTTT.